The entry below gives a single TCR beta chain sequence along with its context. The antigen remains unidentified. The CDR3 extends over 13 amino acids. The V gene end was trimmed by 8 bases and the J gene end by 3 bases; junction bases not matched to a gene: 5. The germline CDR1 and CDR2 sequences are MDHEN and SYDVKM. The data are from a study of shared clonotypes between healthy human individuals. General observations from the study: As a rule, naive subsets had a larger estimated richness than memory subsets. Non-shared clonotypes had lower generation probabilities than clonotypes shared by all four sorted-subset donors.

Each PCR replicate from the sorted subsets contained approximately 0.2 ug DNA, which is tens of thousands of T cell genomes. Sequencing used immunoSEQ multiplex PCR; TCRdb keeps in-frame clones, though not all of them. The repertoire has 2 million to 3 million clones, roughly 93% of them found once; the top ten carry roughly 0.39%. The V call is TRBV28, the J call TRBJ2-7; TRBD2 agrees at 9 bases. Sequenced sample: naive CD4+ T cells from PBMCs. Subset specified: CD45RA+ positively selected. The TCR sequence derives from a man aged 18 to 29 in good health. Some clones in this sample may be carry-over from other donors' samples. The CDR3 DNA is TGTGCCAGCCGTCTAGCGGGATTCTACGAGCAGTACTTC. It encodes CASRLAGFYEQYF.